Listed below are T cell receptor beta chains from one sample, sequenced in a study of cytomegalovirus exposure and HLA in healthy donors. The protocol was immunoSEQ multiplex PCR, while the TCRdb copy is restricted to in-frame clones and leaves out a portion. The table includes about 160,000 clones, roughly four fifths detected once. Sequencing was carried out using PBMCs. Receptor source: a woman aged 40 to 50 in good health and CMV-seronegative. The CDR3 runs from the conserved cysteine through the conserved F or W. Fields, in order: D gene, V gene, J gene, CDR3 length, clone size, CDR3 DNA, CDR3 protein. The D gene is left open where the match is weak. Clone size, where shown, is once, few, many, or a class for clones that have expanded.

>TRBD2|TRBV5-1|TRBJ2-1|19|-
TGCGCCAGCAGCCCCGGGACTAGCGGGGGACTCAGCTCCTACAATGAGCAGTTCTTC
CASSPGTSGGLSSYNEQFF
>-|TRBV25-1|TRBJ2-1|12|-
TGTGCCAGCAGTGTTACAGGGCATGAGCAGTTCTTC
CASSVTGHEQFF
>-|TRBV4-2|TRBJ1-1|14|-
TGTGCCAGCAGCCGGGGGGGTCTCGATACTGAAGCTTTCTTT
CASSRGGLDTEAFF
>-|TRBV5-1|TRBJ2-5|14|-
TGCGCCAGCAGCTTGGAGACAGGACAAGAGACCCAGTACTTC
CASSLETGQETQYF
>-|TRBV14|TRBJ1-2|15|-
TGTGCCAGCAGCCAAGGCCGTGGGACATACTATGGCTACACCTTC
CASSQGRGTYYGYTF
>TRBD1|TRBV10-3|TRBJ2-2|15|-
TGTGCCATCAGCCCGGGACAGGGGGCAAACGGGGAGCTGTTTTTT
CAISPGQGANGELFF
>TRBD1|TRBV6-6|TRBJ2-7|15|few
TGTGCCAGCAGTTACGACGACAGGGGTCGGTACGAGCAGTACTTC
CASSYDDRGRYEQYF
>TRBD1|TRBV7-9|TRBJ2-5|15|-
TGTGCCAGCAGCTTCGGGACAGGGGGCGCAGAGACCCAGTACTTC
CASSFGTGGAETQYF
>TRBD2|TRBV14|TRBJ2-1|17|once
TGTGCCAGCAGCCAAGTTCGACCGGGACTAGTGAACAATGAGCAGTTCTTC
CASSQVRPGLVNNEQFF
>TRBD1|TRBV6-1|TRBJ1-6|14|few
TGTGACATTACCAATGAGACAGGGGGTGTTCCCCTCCACTTT
CDITNETGGVPLHF
>TRBD2|TRBV7-8|TRBJ2-5|17|-
TGTGCCAGCAGCTTAGGGGCTAGCGGGGATGAGGAAGAGACCCAGTACTTC
CASSLGASGDEEETQYF
>TRBD1|TRBV5-1|TRBJ1-1|13|-
TGCGCCAGCAGCGGGGGACAGGCGGGTGAAGCTTTCTTT
CASSGGQAGEAFF
>TRBD1|TRBV7-8|TRBJ1-1|17|-
TGTGCCAGCAGCTTGGGACAGGGGAGGCTTAGGAACACTGAAGCTTTCTTT
CASSLGQGRLRNTEAFF
>TRBD2|TRBV5-4|TRBJ2-3|13|-
TGTGCCAGCAGCTTGGGACTAGCTCCTACGCAGTATTTT
CASSLGLAPTQYF
>-|TRBV9|TRBJ1-1|15|-
TGTGCCAGCACCATAGACAGCGAGCCTGAGTCTGAGGCTTCCTTT
CASTIDSEPESEASF
>-|TRBV27|TRBJ2-2|16|-
TGTGCCAGCAGTTTAGTGGCGGGGGCCGTCACCGGGGAGCTGTTTTTT
CASSLVAGAVTGELFF
>-|TRBV28|TRBJ1-5|11|-
TGTGCCAGCAGTTTCGGGAGGGCCCAGCATTTT
CASSFGRAQHF
>-|TRBV28|TRBJ1-2|13|-
TGTGCCAGCAGTTTGGGGCGGTACTATGGCTACACCTTC
CASSLGRYYGYTF
>-|TRBV30|TRBJ1-6|16|-
TGTGCCTGGAGTGGGACTTCAATCCCCTATAATTCACCCCTCCACTTT
CAWSGTSIPYNSPLHF
>-|TRBV15|TRBJ1-2|15|-
TGTGCCACCAGCAGAGATCGTGTTGGTGGGGGGGGCTACACCTTC
CATSRDRVGGGGYTF
>-|TRBV6-5|TRBJ2-7|12|few
TGTGCCAGCAGACAGGGTCCCTACGAGCAGTACTTC
CASRQGPYEQYF
>TRBD1|TRBV6-6|TRBJ1-3|15|-
TGTGCCAGCAGCCCCCGGACAGGGAAGGGAAACACCATATATTTT
CASSPRTGKGNTIYF
>-|TRBV9|TRBJ2-3|14|-
TGTGCCAGCAGCTTAAGACTACTAGCAGGTACGCAGTATTTT
CASSLRLLAGTQYF
>TRBD2|TRBV5-1|TRBJ2-3|18|-
TGCGCCAGCAGCTTGAGTCTAGCGGGGGTCTTTAGCACAGATACGCAGTATTTT
CASSLSLAGVFSTDTQYF
>-|TRBV9|TRBJ2-7|14|few
TGTGCCAGCAGCCCCGCCACATATTCCTACGAGCAGTACTTC
CASSPATYSYEQYF
>-|TRBV28|TRBJ1-1|14|-
TGTGCCAGTAAAGAAGGGGGTATGAACACTGAAGCTTTCTTT
CASKEGGMNTEAFF
>-|TRBV11-1|TRBJ1-3|14|-
TGTGCCAGCACGACAGGCGGGCATTGGGACACCATATATTTT
CASTTGGHWDTIYF
>-|TRBV7-2|TRBJ1-4|16|-
TGTGCCAGCAGAGAGCAGGCGGAGGGCCCCCCGTGGAAACTGTTTTTT
CASREQAEGPPWKLFF
>TRBD2|TRBV27|TRBJ2-2|17|-
TGTGCCAGCAGTTTATGGGCTAGCGGGAGGAACACCGGGGAGCTGTTTTTT
CASSLWASGRNTGELFF
>-|TRBV5-1|TRBJ2-5|14|few
TGCGCCAGCAGCTCTGGGCCCGCACAAGAGACCCAGTACTTC
CASSSGPAQETQYF
>TRBD2|TRBV5-6|TRBJ2-5|17|-
TGTGCCAGCAGCTTTCGGTCTAGCGGGGGGGTCCAAGAGACCCAGTACTTC
CASSFRSSGGVQETQYF
>-|TRBV27|TRBJ2-1|12|-
TGTGCCAGCAGCGGGGAGAGGGATGAGCAGTTCTTC
CASSGERDEQFF
>-|TRBV5-4|TRBJ1-6|15|-
TGTGCCAGCAGCTTGTTGGCCACCGGGGATTCACCCCTCCACTTT
CASSLLATGDSPLHF
>TRBD1|TRBV2|TRBJ1-1|14|-
TGTGCCAGCAGTCGACAGGGAAGTCACACTGAAGCTTTCTTT
CASSRQGSHTEAFF
>-|TRBV2|TRBJ2-5|14|-
TGTGCCAGCAGTGATCGGACTCCTGAAGAGACCCAGTACTTC
CASSDRTPEETQYF
>-|TRBV4-1|TRBJ2-7|14|few
TGCGCCAGCAGCCAGTCGGGACACCCTTACGAGCAGTACTTC
CASSQSGHPYEQYF
>-|TRBV6-1|TRBJ2-3|12|-
TGTGCCAGCAGGGGGGGTATGGGTACGCAGTATTTT
CASRGGMGTQYF
>-|TRBV27|TRBJ1-2|15|-
TGTGCCAGCAGTTTATCGCGGGGAAAGTTTGATGGCTACACCTTC
CASSLSRGKFDGYTF
>-|TRBV4-1|TRBJ1-1|16|-
TGCGCCAGCAGCCAAGAAGGTCGGGGGGTGGACACTGAAGCTTTCTTT
CASSQEGRGVDTEAFF
>TRBD1|TRBV7-8|TRBJ1-1|13|-
TGTGCCAGCAGCCTGGGGACAGGGAAGGAAGCTTTCTTT
CASSLGTGKEAFF
>TRBD1|TRBV11-2|TRBJ1-2|16|-
TGTGCCAGCAGCTTAGATCCGGGGGGGACAGGGTATGGCTACACCTTC
CASSLDPGGTGYGYTF
>TRBD1|TRBV6-1|TRBJ1-2|14|once
TGTGCCAGCAGGATGACAGGGGGGAGGTTTGGCTACACCTTC
CASRMTGGRFGYTF
>TRBD2|TRBV15|TRBJ2-7|17|-
TGTGCCACCAGCAGAGAGGCTAGCGGGTCATTCTCCTACGAGCAGTACTTC
CATSREASGSFSYEQYF
>TRBD2|TRBV28|TRBJ2-1|17|-
TGTGCCAGCAGTTCCATGGGACTAGCGGACACCTACAATGAGCAGTTCTTC
CASSSMGLADTYNEQFF
>TRBD1|TRBV5-4|TRBJ2-7|15|once
TGTGCCAGCAGCTTGGGGGTGACAGGGGGCTACGAGCAGTACTTC
CASSLGVTGGYEQYF
>TRBD1|TRBV15|TRBJ2-7|13|-
TGTGCCACCAGCCGGGACAGCTCCTACGAGCAGTACTTC
CATSRDSSYEQYF
>TRBD1|TRBV18|TRBJ2-7|15|-
TGTGCCAGCTCACCAATCGGACAGGGATCCTACGAGCAGTACTTC
CASSPIGQGSYEQYF
>-|TRBV7-3|TRBJ1-1|14|-
TGTGCCAGCAGCCCGCAGGCGGGGTGGGGTGAAGCTTTCTTT
CASSPQAGWGEAFF
>TRBD2|TRBV7-9|TRBJ2-3|16|few
TGTGCCAGCAGCTTATGGCGGGGGGGTTGGGCAGATACGCAGTATTTT
CASSLWRGGWADTQYF
>-|TRBV10-1|TRBJ2-5|14|-
TGCGCCAGCAGTGAGTCCCTAGGCGGGGAGACCCAGTACTTC
CASSESLGGETQYF
>-|TRBV4-1|TRBJ2-7|14|-
TGCGCCAGCAGCCAAGATGACTCAGTCTACGAGCAGTACTTC
CASSQDDSVYEQYF
>-|TRBV5-6|TRBJ2-3|15|-
TGTGCCAGCAGCTTGGGGCCAGCGGGCACAGATACGCAGTATTTT
CASSLGPAGTDTQYF
>-|TRBV5-1|TRBJ2-2|13|-
TGCGCCAGCAGCTTGGGTAGCTCCGGGGAGCTGTTTTTT
CASSLGSSGELFF
>TRBD2|TRBV10-2|TRBJ2-7|15|-
TGCGCCAGCAGTGAGACTAGCGGGGCTACCTACGAGCAGTACTTC
CASSETSGATYEQYF
>-|TRBV29-1|TRBJ1-4|12|-
TGCAGCGTTGCCGGGGGGGATGAAAAACTGTTTTTT
CSVAGGDEKLFF